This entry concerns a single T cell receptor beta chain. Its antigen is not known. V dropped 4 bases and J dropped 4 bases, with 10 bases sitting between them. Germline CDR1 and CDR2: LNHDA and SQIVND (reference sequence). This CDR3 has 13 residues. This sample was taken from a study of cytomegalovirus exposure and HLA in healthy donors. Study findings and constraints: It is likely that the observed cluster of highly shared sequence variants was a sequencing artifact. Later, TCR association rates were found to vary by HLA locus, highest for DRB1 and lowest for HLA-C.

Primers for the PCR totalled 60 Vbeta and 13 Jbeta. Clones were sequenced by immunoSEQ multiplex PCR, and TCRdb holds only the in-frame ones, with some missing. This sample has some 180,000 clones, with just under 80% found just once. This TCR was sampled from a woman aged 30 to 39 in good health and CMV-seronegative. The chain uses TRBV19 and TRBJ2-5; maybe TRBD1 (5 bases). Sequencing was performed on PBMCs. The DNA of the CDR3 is TGTGCCAGTAGTAGCTTAAGGGGAGAGACCCAGTACTTC. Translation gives CASSSLRGETQYF.